These T cell receptor beta chains were read from a single sample in a study of beta chain features in type 1 diabetes. TCRdb's copy holds only in-frame clones and misses some; the assay was immunoSEQ multiplex PCR. The sample carries under 250,000 clones, roughly 14% recorded once. Sample: naive CD4+ T cells from blood. These receptors came from a middle-aged woman in good health. Each CDR3 is given with its conserved first and last residue. Fields, in order: V gene, J gene, clone size, D gene, CDR3 DNA, CDR3 protein. A D gene is named only where the DNA matches it firmly. Clone size appears in some rows only: once, few, many, or a class for an expanded clone.

V: TRBV5-6; J: TRBJ2-7; size: NA; D: TRBD2; DNA: TGTGCCAGCACTCCCTCGGCTAGCGGGAGCTACGAGCAGTACTTC; CDR3: CASTPSASGSYEQYF
V: TRBV5-1; J: TRBJ2-7; size: NA; D: NA; DNA: TGCGCCAGCAGCCCCCCCGGCTACGAGCAGTACTTC; CDR3: CASSPPGYEQYF
V: TRBV5-6; J: TRBJ2-7; size: NA; D: TRBD2; DNA: TGTGCCAGCAGCACCCCTTTAGCGGGCGTCTCCTACGAGCAGTACTTC; CDR3: CASSTPLAGVSYEQYF
V: TRBV28; J: TRBJ2-1; size: few; D: TRBD2; DNA: TGTGCCAGCAGTTTAAGCGGGGCGCTAGAGATAAATGAGCAGTTCTTC; CDR3: CASSLSGALEINEQFF
V: TRBV5-1; J: TRBJ2-1; size: NA; D: NA; DNA: TGCGCCAGCAGCCCCGATTACAACTCCTACAATGAGCAGTTCTTC; CDR3: CASSPDYNSYNEQFF
V: TRBV4-3; J: TRBJ2-2; size: few; D: NA; DNA: TGCGCCAGCAGCCAAGGACAGCCGTCCGGGGAGCTGTTTTTT; CDR3: CASSQGQPSGELFF
V: TRBV12-5; J: TRBJ2-5; size: NA; D: TRBD2; DNA: TGTGCTAGTGGCCGCGGACTAGCGGGGGACCAAGAGACCCAGTACTTC; CDR3: CASGRGLAGDQETQYF
V: TRBV15; J: TRBJ2-5; size: few; D: TRBD2; DNA: TGTGCCACCACCCCGCGGGGGGGCCGAGAGACCCAGTACTTC; CDR3: CATTPRGGRETQYF
V: TRBV7-9; J: TRBJ1-6; size: few; D: TRBD1; DNA: TGTGCCAGCAGCTGGGACAGGTTGAGCTCCTATAATTCACCCCTCCACTTT; CDR3: CASSWDRLSSYNSPLHF
V: TRBV6-5; J: TRBJ1-1; size: few; D: TRBD1; DNA: TGTGCCACGGTCAGGGGGCGAGGCACTGAAGCTTTCTTT; CDR3: CATVRGRGTEAFF
V: TRBV9; J: TRBJ2-3; size: NA; D: TRBD1; DNA: TGTGCCAGCAGCGTTATTGACAGGGGATTCACAGATACGCAGTATTTT; CDR3: CASSVIDRGFTDTQYF
V: TRBV4-1; J: TRBJ2-3; size: NA; D: NA; DNA: TGCGCCAGCAGCTTCAACAGGCAGGCCGCTTTGTTTGGGGATACGCAGTATTTT; CDR3: CASSFNRQAALFGDTQYF
V: TRBV2; J: TRBJ2-1; size: few; D: TRBD2; DNA: TGTGCCAGCAGGGAGCGGGGGGGCAACGATGAGCAGTTCTTC; CDR3: CASRERGGNDEQFF
V: TRBV6-5; J: TRBJ2-7; size: NA; D: TRBD1; DNA: TGTGCCAGCAGTTACCCCAACGACAGGGCCTACGAGCAGTACTTC; CDR3: CASSYPNDRAYEQYF
V: TRBV5-1; J: TRBJ2-2; size: few; D: NA; DNA: TGCGCCAGCAGCGAGACAGACACCGGGGAGCTGTTTTTT; CDR3: CASSETDTGELFF
V: TRBV7-6; J: TRBJ2-3; size: NA; D: TRBD2; DNA: TGTGCCAGCAGCCCACCGGGGCCTAGGCTAGCGGGGGGCACAGATACGCAGTATTTT; CDR3: CASSPPGPRLAGGTDTQYF
V: TRBV9; J: TRBJ1-1; size: few; D: NA; DNA: TGTGCCAGCACCAAATCGGGGTTGGACACTGAAGCTTTCTTT; CDR3: CASTKSGLDTEAFF
V: TRBV7-8; J: TRBJ2-1; size: few; D: TRBD2; DNA: TGTGCCAGCAGCTTACGACTAGCAGTAGGTGAGCAGTTCTTC; CDR3: CASSLRLAVGEQFF
V: TRBV4-3; J: TRBJ1-1; size: NA; D: NA; DNA: TGCGCCAGCAGCCAAGTTCTGGGGGCGAGCACTGAAGCTTTCTTT; CDR3: CASSQVLGASTEAFF
V: TRBV7-9; J: TRBJ1-5; size: NA; D: TRBD1; DNA: TGTGCCAGCAGCCGCGACAGGGGGCTCGGTCAGCCCCAGCATTTT; CDR3: CASSRDRGLGQPQHF
V: TRBV18; J: TRBJ2-3; size: few; D: NA; DNA: TGTGCCAGCTCACCACCGGGCGGGGCGCCGGAGGATACGCAGTATTTT; CDR3: CASSPPGGAPEDTQYF
V: TRBV7-9; J: TRBJ1-6; size: NA; D: TRBD1; DNA: TGTGCCACCCCCACGCCGGGACAGGGAAATTCACCCCTCCACTTT; CDR3: CATPTPGQGNSPLHF
V: TRBV7-9; J: TRBJ2-7; size: few; D: TRBD1; DNA: TGTGCCAGCAGCTACGACAGGGTCGGGGTATACGAGCAGTACTTC; CDR3: CASSYDRVGVYEQYF
V: TRBV5-6; J: TRBJ1-4; size: NA; D: NA; DNA: TGTGCCAGCACCACCTTGGGCAGCGGTAATGAAAAACTGTTTTTT; CDR3: CASTTLGSGNEKLFF
V: TRBV11-2; J: TRBJ2-1; size: NA; D: TRBD2; DNA: TGTGCCAGCAGCCCGGGACTAGCGGGGGCCTACAATGAGCAGTTCTTC; CDR3: CASSPGLAGAYNEQFF
V: TRBV14; J: TRBJ2-3; size: NA; D: NA; DNA: TGTGCCAGCAGCCAGCCCCCGCCTCGACAGTCTACGCAGTATTTT; CDR3: CASSQPPPRQSTQYF
V: TRBV7-7; J: TRBJ2-3; size: few; D: TRBD2; DNA: TGTGCTAGCAGCCCGACTAGCGCAGATACGCAGTATTTT; CDR3: CASSPTSADTQYF
V: TRBV15; J: TRBJ2-1; size: NA; D: TRBD2; DNA: TGTGCCACCAGCACCCGTTACGGCGGGGGGCAGAATGAGCAGTTCTTC; CDR3: CATSTRYGGGQNEQFF
V: TRBV5-1; J: TRBJ2-1; size: NA; D: NA; DNA: TGCGCCAGGCCCCCAGGGGAGCTCAATGAGCAGTTCTTC; CDR3: CARPPGELNEQFF
V: TRBV19; J: TRBJ1-5; size: few; D: NA; DNA: TGTGCCAGTAGTACCCGTCTGGCTTCGAGCAATCAGCCCCAGCATTTT; CDR3: CASSTRLASSNQPQHF
V: TRBV18; J: TRBJ1-5; size: few; D: TRBD1; DNA: TGTGCCAGCTCATCCTGGACAGGACGGGATCAGCCCCAGCATTTT; CDR3: CASSSWTGRDQPQHF
V: TRBV2; J: TRBJ2-3; size: NA; D: NA; DNA: TGTGCCAGCATAGCAGGGTGGTATACAGATACGCAGTATTTT; CDR3: CASIAGWYTDTQYF
V: TRBV5-1; J: TRBJ1-4; size: NA; D: TRBD1; DNA: TGCGCCAGCAGCTTGGCCGGGACAGGGGAAGAAAAACTGTTTTTT; CDR3: CASSLAGTGEEKLFF
V: TRBV5-5; J: TRBJ2-5; size: NA; D: TRBD1; DNA: TGTGCCAGCAGCCGACCCCGGGACAGGGAGGAGACCCAGTACTTC; CDR3: CASSRPRDREETQYF
V: TRBV5-4; J: TRBJ2-5; size: NA; D: NA; DNA: TGTGCCAGCAGCACACAGGGCGTGGCGGAGACCCAGTACTTC; CDR3: CASSTQGVAETQYF
V: TRBV11-3; J: TRBJ2-5; size: NA; D: TRBD1; DNA: TGTGCCAGCAGCTCTACCCGTGACAGGGAAGAGACCCAGTACTTC; CDR3: CASSSTRDREETQYF
V: TRBV29-1; J: TRBJ1-1; size: few; D: NA; DNA: TGCAGCGTTCAACTCCGAATGAACACTGAAGCTTTCTTT; CDR3: CSVQLRMNTEAFF
V: TRBV14; J: TRBJ2-7; size: NA; D: TRBD1; DNA: TGTGCCACCCAGGGACAGGGCCCTCTTTTGGACTTC; CDR3: CATQGQGPLLDF
V: TRBV6-5; J: TRBJ2-1; size: NA; D: TRBD2; DNA: TGTGCCAGCAGTTACTCACGGACTAGCCCCGGACGGGAGCAGTTCTTC; CDR3: CASSYSRTSPGREQFF
V: TRBV7-9; J: TRBJ1-5; size: NA; D: TRBD1; DNA: TGTGCCAGCAGCTTAGAGCGGAGCCAGGGGGTTGCTCAGCCCCAGCATTTT; CDR3: CASSLERSQGVAQPQHF
V: TRBV2; J: TRBJ2-5; size: NA; D: NA; DNA: TGTGCCAGCAGGCGTGGGCGAGAAGGGACCCAGTACTTC; CDR3: CASRRGREGTQYF
V: TRBV11-2; J: TRBJ2-1; size: few; D: TRBD2; DNA: TGTGCCAGCAGCTTAGTCAACGGTCTAGCGGGGATCAATGAGCAGTTCTTC; CDR3: CASSLVNGLAGINEQFF
V: TRBV11-3; J: TRBJ1-4; size: once; D: NA; DNA: TGTGCCAGCAGCACACTGGACAGTTCTAATGAAAAACTGTTTTTT; CDR3: CASSTLDSSNEKLFF
V: TRBV11-2; J: TRBJ2-7; size: NA; D: TRBD1; DNA: TGTGCCAGCAGCTTCGGCCAGGGGGTTTTCGAGCAGTACTTC; CDR3: CASSFGQGVFEQYF
V: TRBV6-5; J: TRBJ2-1; size: NA; D: TRBD1; DNA: TGTGCCAGCAGATCCGGGACAGGCAATGAGCAGTTCTTC; CDR3: CASRSGTGNEQFF
V: TRBV21-1; J: TRBJ2-3; size: NA; D: NA; DNA: TGTGCCAGCAGAAGGGGAGGGGAGAGAACAGATACGCAGTATTTT; CDR3: CASRRGGERTDTQYF
V: TRBV11-3; J: TRBJ2-5; size: NA; D: NA; DNA: TGTGCCAGCAGCCCCGGAGGGGGCACCCAAGAGACCCAGTACTTC; CDR3: CASSPGGGTQETQYF
V: TRBV5-4; J: TRBJ2-2; size: NA; D: NA; DNA: TGTGCCACCGTACAGGGTGGCACCGGGGAGCTGTTTTTT; CDR3: CATVQGGTGELFF
V: TRBV5-1; J: TRBJ1-2; size: NA; D: NA; DNA: TGCGCCAGCAGCACCGGGGAGTATGGCTACACCTTC; CDR3: CASSTGEYGYTF
V: TRBV6-1; J: TRBJ2-1; size: NA; D: TRBD2; DNA: TGTGCCAGCAGTGAGCGACTAGCGGCCAATGAGCAGTTCTTC; CDR3: CASSERLAANEQFF
V: TRBV7-2; J: TRBJ2-3; size: few; D: NA; DNA: TGTGCCAGCAGCTTAGTTCCCCAGGGTGGGGATACGCAGTATTTT; CDR3: CASSLVPQGGDTQYF
V: TRBV7-9; J: TRBJ2-5; size: few; D: NA; DNA: TGTGCCAGCAGCTTCTGGGGGGAAGAGACCCAGTACTTC; CDR3: CASSFWGEETQYF
V: TRBV27; J: TRBJ2-1; size: NA; D: TRBD1; DNA: TGTGCCAGCACCAAACAGGGGGCGGGGTACAATGAGCAGTTCTTC; CDR3: CASTKQGAGYNEQFF
V: TRBV7-2; J: TRBJ1-4; size: few; D: NA; DNA: TGTGCCAGCAGCCCGGGGGGCAGGAATGAAAAACTGTTTTTT; CDR3: CASSPGGRNEKLFF
V: TRBV4-2; J: TRBJ1-6; size: many; D: NA; DNA: TGTGCCAGCAGCCAAGAGAGGTTGCAGTCACCCCTCCACTTT; CDR3: CASSQERLQSPLHF
V: TRBV11-2; J: TRBJ2-7; size: NA; D: TRBD2; DNA: TGTGCCAGCAGCGCAAGACTAGCGGGGGGCAGCTACGAGCAGTACTTC; CDR3: CASSARLAGGSYEQYF
V: TRBV28; J: TRBJ1-2; size: many; D: TRBD1; DNA: TGTGCCAGCATGACAGGGGCGGGCTACACCTTC; CDR3: CASMTGAGYTF